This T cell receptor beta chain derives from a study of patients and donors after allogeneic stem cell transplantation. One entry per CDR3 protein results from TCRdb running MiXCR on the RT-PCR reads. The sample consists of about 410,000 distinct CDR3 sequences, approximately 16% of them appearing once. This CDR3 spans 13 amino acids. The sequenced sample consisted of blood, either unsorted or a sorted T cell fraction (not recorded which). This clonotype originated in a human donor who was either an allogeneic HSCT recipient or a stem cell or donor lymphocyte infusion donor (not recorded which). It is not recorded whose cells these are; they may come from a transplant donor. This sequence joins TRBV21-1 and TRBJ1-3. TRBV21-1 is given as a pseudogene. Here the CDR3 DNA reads TGTGCCAGCAGCAAAGTGGATGGAAACACCATATATTTT. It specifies CASSKVDGNTIYF.